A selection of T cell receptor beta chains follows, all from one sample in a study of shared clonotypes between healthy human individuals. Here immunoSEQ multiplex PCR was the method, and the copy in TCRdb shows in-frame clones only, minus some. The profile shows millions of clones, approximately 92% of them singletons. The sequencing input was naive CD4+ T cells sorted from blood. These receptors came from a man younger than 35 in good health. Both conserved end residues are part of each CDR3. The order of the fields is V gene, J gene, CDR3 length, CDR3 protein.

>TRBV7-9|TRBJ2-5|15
CASSLKNSLRETQYF
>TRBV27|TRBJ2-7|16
CASSGGPGTSTYEQYF
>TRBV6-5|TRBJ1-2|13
CASSYSTGGGYTF
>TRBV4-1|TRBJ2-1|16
CASSQDRGGRRYGQFF
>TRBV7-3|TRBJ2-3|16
CASSSGLAGASDTQYF
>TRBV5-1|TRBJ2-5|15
CASVGSGRAQETQYF
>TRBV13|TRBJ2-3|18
CASLRFSFGPLGRTAQYF
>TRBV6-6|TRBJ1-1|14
CASSYGQGRTEAFF
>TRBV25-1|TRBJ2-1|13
CASSGQNYNEQFF
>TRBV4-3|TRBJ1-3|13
CASGDLRGNTIYF
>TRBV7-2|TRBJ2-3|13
CASSSLWEYTQYF
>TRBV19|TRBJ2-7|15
CASSIDRGSAYEQYF
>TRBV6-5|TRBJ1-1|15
CASSRDRVGNTEAFF
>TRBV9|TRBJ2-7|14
CASSEGLAGYEQYF
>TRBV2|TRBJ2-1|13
CASFSRGYNEQFF
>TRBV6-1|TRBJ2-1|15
CASSDQLAGVGEQFF
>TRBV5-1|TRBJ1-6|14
CASSPGLSNSPLHF
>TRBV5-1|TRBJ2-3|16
CASRELAGPSTDTQYF
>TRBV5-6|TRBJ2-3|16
CASSFDRGDETDTQYF
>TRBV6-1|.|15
CASRLLRDGSYEQYF
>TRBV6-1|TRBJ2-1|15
CASSVIGTTQKEQFF
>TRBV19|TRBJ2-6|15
CAVGPRQAGANVLTF
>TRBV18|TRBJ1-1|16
CASSPSVGTENTEAFF
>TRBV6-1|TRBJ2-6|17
CASSDPGGPSGANVLTF
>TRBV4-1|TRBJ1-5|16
CASSLWGGANNQPQHF
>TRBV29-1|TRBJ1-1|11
CSVGSGTEAFF
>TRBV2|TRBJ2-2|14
CASRSGAYTGELFF
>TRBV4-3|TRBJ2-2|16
CASSQATGAYAGELFF
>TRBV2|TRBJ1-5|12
CASSESARSQHF
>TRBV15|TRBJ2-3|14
CATSRGEHTDTQYF
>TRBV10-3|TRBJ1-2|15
CATAGQGDKNYGYTF
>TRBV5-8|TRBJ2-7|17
CASSLSFGTPLRREQYF
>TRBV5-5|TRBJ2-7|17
CASSLGAPAAGSHEQYF
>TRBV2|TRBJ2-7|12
CASNRENGEQYF
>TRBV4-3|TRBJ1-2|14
CASSQDPRVDGYTF
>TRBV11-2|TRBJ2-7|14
CASSLGTGYYEQYF
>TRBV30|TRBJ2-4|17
CAWSKELAGGAKNIQYF
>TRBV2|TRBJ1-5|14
CASREQGAGQPQHF
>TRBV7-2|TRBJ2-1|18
CASSLAGGSGRAGNEQFF
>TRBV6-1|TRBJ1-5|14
CASSGQVGYQPQHF
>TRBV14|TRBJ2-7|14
CASSPRGGGYEQYF
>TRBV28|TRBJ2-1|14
CASSPPRSRNEQFF
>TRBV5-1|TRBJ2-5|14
CASSPWDRQETQYF
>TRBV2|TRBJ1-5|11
CASRQGQPQHF
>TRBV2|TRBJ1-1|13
CASSEGAPTEAFF
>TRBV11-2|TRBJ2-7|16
CASSLGAGTGNYEQYF
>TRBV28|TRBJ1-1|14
CASSVRGMISEAFF
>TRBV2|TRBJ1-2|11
CASRDGYGYTF
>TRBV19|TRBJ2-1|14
CASSLQGASNEQFF
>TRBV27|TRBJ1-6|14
CASSLFLDNSPLHF
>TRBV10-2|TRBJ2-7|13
CASTGQLNYEQYF
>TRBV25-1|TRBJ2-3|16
CASSDPGGLAADTQYF
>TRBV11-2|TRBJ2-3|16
CASSLGRLSSTDTQYF
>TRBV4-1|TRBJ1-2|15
CASSPGVKDREGYTF
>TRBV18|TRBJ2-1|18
CASSSLSGRAPLYNEQFF
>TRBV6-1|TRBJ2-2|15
CASSERGDHTGELFF